The 32 T cell receptor beta chains presented below share a single source sample, sequenced in a study of OX40 agonist ivuxolimab in advanced cancers. Measured with immunoSEQ multiplex PCR; TCRdb has only the in-frame clones, and not every one. The sample lists approximately 63,000 clones; less than 85% were seen once. Here the sequenced sample was CD4+ or CD8+ T cells sorted from blood, taken in a trial of the OX40 agonist ivuxolimab. These receptors came from an adult with an advanced solid tumor such as melanoma, head and neck, liver or kidney cancer.

This chain connects TRBV30 to TRBJ2-7; 7 bases map to TRBD2. Trimming took 5 bases from V and 0 from J; bases not matched to a gene: 1. The germline V gene has CDR1 GTSNPN and CDR2 SVGIG (reference sequence). There are 12 residues in the CDR3. The CDR3 sequence: CAWGGVSYEQYF. For the CDR3, the DNA is TGTGCCTGGGGGGGGGTCTCCTACGAGCAGTACTTC.

This rearrangement joins TRBV30 to TRBJ2-7, with 7 positions matching TRBD1. There are 14 residues in the CDR3. Germline loops: CDR1 GTSNPN, CDR2 SVGIG (reference sequence). With V trimmed by 2 bases and J by 5 bases, 9 bases remained unmatched. The CDR3 nucleotides read TGTGCCTGGAGTCAACACAGGGGTGGGGACGAGCAGTACTTC. Translating it yields CAWSQHRGGDEQYF.

The chain combines TRBV20-1 with TRBJ2-1; possible D gene TRBD2, 5 bases. The CDR3 spans 11 residues. Per the germline V gene, CDR1 is DFQATT and CDR2 is SNEGSKA (reference sequence). V gave up 3 bases and J gave up 8 bases, with 8 bases separating them. In DNA, the CDR3 is TGCAGTGCTAGTGTCGGGGATGAGCAGTTCTTC. This gives the protein CSASVGDEQFF.

The gene calls are TRBV28 and TRBJ1-5; the match to TRBD1 covers 9 bases. This CDR3 contains 14 residues. Germline CDR1 is MDHEN and CDR2 is SYDVKM. V lost 4 bases to trimming and J lost 6 bases; unmatched junction nucleotides: 4. CDR3: CASSWDRDGQPQHF. CDR3 DNA: TGTGCCAGCAGTTGGGACAGGGATGGTCAGCCCCAGCATTTT.

This clone is a singleton in its sample. This rearrangement joins TRBV5-1 to TRBJ1-1; D remains unclear. Germline loops: CDR1 SGHRS, CDR2 YFSETQ. The CDR3 runs to 14 residues. The V end was cut by 0 bases, the J end by 5 bases, with 11 bases between. The CDR3 here is CASSLGQRETEAFF. CDR3 DNA: TGCGCCAGCAGCTTGGGGCAGCGGGAAACTGAAGCTTTCTTT.

The chain recombines TRBV28 with TRBJ2-5, with 11 bases matching TRBD2. The trim removed 6 bases at V and 5 bases at J, leaving 2 bases unmatched. The CDR3 is 13 amino acids. Germline V gene lookup returns CDR1 MDHEN and CDR2 SYDVKM. CDR3 sequence reads: CASRSSGGETQYF. CDR3 nucleotides: TGTGCCAGCAGGTCTAGCGGGGGGGAGACCCAGTACTTC.

This clone was seen more than once but under ten times. The genes are TRBV6-4 and TRBJ2-3; TRBD2 matches 9 bases. The CDR3 covers 14 residues. Germline V gives CDR1 MRHNA, CDR2 SNTAGT. V shed 4 bases, J shed 1 base, and the junction held 0 bases outside the gene matches. The CDR3 loop is CASSASGGTDTQYF. CDR3 bases: TGTGCCAGCAGTGCTAGCGGGGGCACAGATACGCAGTATTTT.

This clone was seen a few times. This rearrangement joins TRBV19 to TRBJ1-1; TRBD1 matches 7 bases. The junction had 4 bases not matched to a gene; V was cut back by 6 bases and J by 0 bases. This CDR3 contains 14 residues. The germline V gene has CDR1 LNHDA and CDR2 SQIVND (reference sequence). CDR3 loop: CASRKTGMNTEAFF. Written as DNA, the CDR3 is TGTGCCAGTAGAAAGACAGGGATGAACACTGAAGCTTTCTTT.

The chain carries TRBV4-2 and TRBJ2-1; D is unclear. The CDR3 runs 12 residues. Germline lookup yields CDR1 LGHNA and CDR2 YNFKEQ. Trimming pared 0 bases from V and 9 bases from J, leaving 6 bases between. DNA of the CDR3: TGTGCCAGCAGCCAAGAGTCTATTGAGCAGTTCTTC. Its translation: CASSQESIEQFF.

V is TRBV7-9 and J is TRBJ2-1; no definite D call. The V gene's germline CDR1 is SEHNR and CDR2 FQNEAQ (reference sequence). The V and J ends lost 0 bases and 5 bases respectively, with 14 bases between them. CDR3 length: 16 amino acids. The DNA of the CDR3 is TGTGCCAGCAGCTTAGCGGCCTCCTGGGTTGACAATGAGCAGTTCTTC. Protein: CASSLAASWVDNEQFF.

Notes on this clone: Relative to the germline gene, one junction end is altered; a read error may explain this. CDR3 sequence reads: CSAREETQYF. CDR3 nucleotide sequence: TGCAGTGCCAGAGAAGAGACCCAGTACTTC. V gene TRBV20-1 combines with J gene TRBJ2-5; D call uncertain. Germline V CDR1 and CDR2: DFQATT, SNEGSKA (reference sequence). The CDR3 covers 10 residues.

This clone was detected only once. V gene TRBV7-8 combines with J gene TRBJ1-1; the D gene is possibly TRBD1 (5 bases). The CDR3 covers 13 residues. Deletions cut 0 bases from V and 6 bases from J, with 8 bases between. Germline CDR1 and CDR2: SGHVS and FQNEAQ. CDR3 region: CASSLAGGAEAFF. For the CDR3, the DNA is TGTGCCAGCAGCTTAGCTGGGGGGGCTGAAGCTTTCTTT.

This clone was detected only a few times. The V gene is TRBV7-2, the J gene TRBJ2-3; D remains ambiguous. The V end lost 1 base, the J end lost 2 bases, and 7 bases lay between the germline ends. CDR3 length equals 14 residues. Germline CDR1 is SGHTA and CDR2 is FQGNSA. The CDR3 nucleotides read TGTGCCAGCAGCTTAGGAAAATTCACAGATACGCAGTATTTT. Residues: CASSLGKFTDTQYF.

The chain recombines TRBV11-2 with TRBJ1-3, with D uncertain. Trimming shortened V by 7 bases and J by 4 bases, and 14 bases separated the two germline ends. Germline V gives CDR1 SGHAT, CDR2 FQNNGV. The CDR3 runs to 14 residues. In nucleotides, the CDR3 is TGTGCCAGCAACCGTGTCGGAGGAGGAAACACCATATATTTT. Encoded protein: CASNRVGGGNTIYF.

J is TRBJ2-3 and V is TRBV7-9; the D gene is possibly TRBD2 (6 bases). The germline CDR1 and CDR2 sequences are SEHNR and FQNEAQ (reference sequence). V dropped 1 base and J dropped 3 bases, with 11 bases sitting between them. The CDR3 extends over 15 amino acids. The CDR3 DNA is TGTGCCAGCAGCTTAGGAGGGAGGAATACAGATACGCAGTATTTT. This sequence encodes CASSLGGRNTDTQYF.

CDR3 nucleotide sequence: TGTGCCAGCAGCGACCCAAAAAGGACGGGACCGGGCTACAATGAGCAGTTCTTC. It encodes CASSDPKRTGPGYNEQFF. The V gene is TRBV9, the J gene TRBJ2-1; perhaps D is TRBD1 or TRBD2 (5 bases each). V gave up 3 bases and J gave up 3 bases, with 22 bases separating them. CDR3 size: 18 residues. Germline assignment: CDR1 SGDLS and CDR2 YYNGEE.

CDR3: CASSSLWGGGQPQHF. The CDR3 coding sequence is TGTGCCAGCAGTTCCCTATGGGGTGGAGGTCAGCCCCAGCATTTT. This chain connects TRBV6-5 to TRBJ1-5; D unresolved. Trimming took 4 bases from V and 6 from J, leaving 16 bases between them. This CDR3 contains 15 residues. Germline V lookup: CDR1 MNHEY, CDR2 SVGAGI.

This clone has a single count. V usage is TRBV30 and J usage is TRBJ1-2; TRBD1 agrees at 8 bases. This CDR3 contains 12 residues. The germline V gene encodes CDR1 GTSNPN and CDR2 SVGIG (reference sequence). The J segment lost 2 bases and the V segment lost 5 bases, leaving 1 base of the junction unmatched. The DNA of the CDR3 is TGTGCCTGGGGGACAGGCAACTATGGCTACACCTTC. The encoded protein is CAWGTGNYGYTF.

The chain links TRBV6-4 to TRBJ2-2, with 14 bases aligning to TRBD2. Per germline, CDR1 MRHNA and CDR2 SNTAGT. The trim removed 3 bases at V and 7 bases at J, leaving 10 bases unmatched. This CDR3 has 18 amino acids. The CDR3 sequence: CASSDRTSGRRGGGELFF. The CDR3 DNA reads TGTGCCAGCAGTGATAGGACTAGCGGGAGGCGAGGTGGCGGGGAGCTGTTTTTT.

This chain links TRBV7-2 with TRBJ2-7; D call uncertain. V shed 7 bases and J shed 5 bases, with 15 bases lying between them. The CDR3 totals 13 residues. Germline CDR1 and CDR2: SGHTA and FQGNSA. The CDR3 DNA reads as TGTGCCAGCACCCCCAGTCCGGTGGACGAGCAGTACTTC. Translated: CASTPSPVDEQYF.

The J gene is TRBJ2-1, the V gene TRBV6-1; D is undetermined. Trimming cost V 7 bases and J 6 bases, with 7 bases left between them. From germline, CDR1 is MNHNS and CDR2 SASEGT. The CDR3 consists of 11 residues. CDR3 sequence (DNA): TGTGCCAGCACGCCCGCCAATGAGCAGTTCTTC. As protein: CASTPANEQFF.

The gene calls are TRBV28 and TRBJ1-1; D unresolved. Germline lookup yields CDR1 MDHEN and CDR2 SYDVKM. The ends were cut back, 8 bases at V and 4 bases at J, with 11 bases in the middle. The length of the CDR3 is 12 residues. DNA for the CDR3: TGTGCCAGCGCCACTCGTGGCACTGAAGCTTTCTTT. Translating it yields CASATRGTEAFF.

The chain uses TRBV18 and TRBJ2-7, with D maybe TRBD1 (5 bases). Germline values: CDR1 KGHSH, CDR2 LQKENI. There are 13 residues in the CDR3. The ends were cut back, 1 base at V and 4 bases at J, with 8 bases in the middle. The CDR3, as DNA: TGTGCCAGCTCACCACAACAGGCTTACGAGCAGTACTTC. Its protein is CASSPQQAYEQYF.

This chain connects TRBV28 to TRBJ2-1, with D possibly TRBD1 on 5 matching bases. The CDR3 covers 15 residues. V was pared by 2 bases and J by 3 bases, with 11 bases between. Looked up from germline, CDR1 is MDHEN and CDR2 is SYDVKM. CDR3 DNA: TGTGCCAGCAGTTTAACAGGAATTGGCTACAATGAGCAGTTCTTC. This codes for CASSLTGIGYNEQFF. The entire variable domain, with the rest obtained from reference TRBV28 and TRBJ2-1, is as follows: DVKVTQSSRYLVKRTGEKVFLECVQDMDHENMFWYRQDPGLGLRLIYFSYDVKMKEKGDIPEGYSVSREKKERFSLILESASTNQTSMYLCASSLTGIGYNEQFFGPGTRLTVL.

The chain employs TRBV4-2 and TRBJ2-7; the D is unclear. The CDR3 sequence is 15 residues long. Germline CDR1 reads LGHNA; CDR2 reads YNFKEQ. The V and J ends lost 4 bases and 2 bases respectively, with 15 bases between them. CDR3 residues: CASSPTQAQTYEQYF. The CDR3 coding sequence is TGTGCCAGCAGCCCCACCCAGGCTCAAACCTACGAGCAGTACTTC.

This clone has a handful of counts. The rearrangement joins TRBV5-4 to TRBJ1-6, with D perhaps matching TRBD1 (5 bases). The CDR3 runs 18 residues. V dropped 2 bases and J dropped 7 bases, with 22 bases sitting between them. Germline assignment: CDR1 SGHNT and CDR2 YYREEE (reference sequence). The CDR3 sequence: CASSLGSGAGSTNSPLHF. CDR3 nucleotide sequence: TGTGCCAGCAGCTTAGGGTCTGGGGCGGGCAGCACAAATTCACCCCTCCACTTT. Full variable domain (outside the CDR3, taken from reference TRBV5-4 and TRBJ1-6): ETGVTQSPTHLIKTRGQQVTLRCSSQSGHNTVSWYQQALGQGPQFIFQYYREEENGRGNFPPRFSGLQFPNYSSELNVNALELDDSALYLCASSLGSGAGSTNSPLHFGNGTRLTVT.

The J gene is TRBJ2-6, the V gene TRBV29-1; no clear D gene. Germline values: CDR1 SQVTM, CDR2 ANQGSEA. CDR3 length equals 17 residues. Trimming removed 5 bases at V and 5 bases at J, with 22 bases between. This CDR3 reads CSVLVSSIQSRANVLTF. Here the CDR3 DNA reads TGCAGCGTTCTGGTTAGTAGCATACAAAGTCGGGCCAACGTCCTGACTTTC.

The V call is TRBV7-9, the J call TRBJ2-5, with D tentatively TRBD1 or TRBD2 (5 bases each). Germline CDR1 SEHNR, CDR2 FQNEAQ (reference sequence). V gave up 5 bases and J gave up 7 bases, with 14 bases separating them. CDR3 length equals 13 residues. CDR3 residues: CASSLGPEGTQYF. Here the CDR3 DNA reads TGTGCCAGCAGCCTGGGGCCCGAGGGGACCCAGTACTTC.

The chain combines TRBV27 with TRBJ2-2; no reliable D call. The V and J ends lost 2 bases and 0 bases respectively, with 1 base between them. The CDR3 is 13 amino acids. CDR1 is MNHEY, CDR2 SMNVEV, per germline (reference sequence). This chain's CDR3 is CASSLANTGELFF. Here the CDR3 DNA reads TGTGCCAGCAGTTTAGCGAACACCGGGGAGCTGTTTTTT.

This chain joins TRBV27 and TRBJ1-4; tentative D call: TRBD1 (6 bases). This CDR3 has 15 amino acids. Looked up from germline, CDR1 is MNHEY and CDR2 is SMNVEV (reference sequence). V lost 0 bases, J lost 8 bases, and 13 bases lay in between. CDR3 in amino acids: CASSLSRGAREKLFF. DNA for the CDR3: TGTGCCAGCAGTTTATCGAGGGGGGCCCGCGAAAAACTGTTTTTT.

A few counts support this clone. V usage is TRBV19 and J usage is TRBJ2-1, with a weak D call TRBD2 (6 bases). Trimming removed 5 bases from V and 4 bases from J, with 18 bases in between. The CDR3 covers 16 residues. Per the germline V gene, CDR1 is LNHDA and CDR2 is SQIVND (reference sequence). In DNA form, the CDR3 reads TGTGCCAGTAGTGAGAGCTCCGCTCGGGGGTACAATGAGCAGTTCTTC. It translates to CASSESSARGYNEQFF.

The chain uses TRBV10-3 and TRBJ1-1; tentative D call: TRBD1 (5 bases). The V and J ends lost 10 bases and 2 bases respectively, with 14 bases between them. Germline-derived CDR1 and CDR2 are ENHRY and SYGVKD. CDR3 length equals 13 residues. The CDR3 DNA sequence: TGTGCCACAAACCCCGACAGCAACACTGAAGCTTTCTTT. Translation: CATNPDSNTEAFF.